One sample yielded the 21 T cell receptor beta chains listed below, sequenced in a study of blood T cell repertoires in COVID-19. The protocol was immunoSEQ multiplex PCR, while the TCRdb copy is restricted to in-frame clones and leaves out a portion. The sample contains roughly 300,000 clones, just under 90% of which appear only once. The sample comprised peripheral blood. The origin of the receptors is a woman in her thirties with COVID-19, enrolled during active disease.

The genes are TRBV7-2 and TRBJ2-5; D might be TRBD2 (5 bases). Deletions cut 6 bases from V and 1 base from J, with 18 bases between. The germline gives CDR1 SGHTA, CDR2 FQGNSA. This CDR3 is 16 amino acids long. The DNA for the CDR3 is TGTGCCAGCAGGTCCTCGACTACAGCACTCCAAGAGACCCAGTACTTC. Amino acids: CASRSSTTALQETQYF.

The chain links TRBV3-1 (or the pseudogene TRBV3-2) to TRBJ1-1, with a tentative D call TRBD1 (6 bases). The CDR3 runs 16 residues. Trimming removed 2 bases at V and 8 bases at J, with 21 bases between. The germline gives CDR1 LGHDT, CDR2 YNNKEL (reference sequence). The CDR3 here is CASSQPNRDRNLEAFF. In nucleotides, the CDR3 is TGTGCCAGCAGCCAACCCAACAGGGACCGAAACTTGGAAGCTTTCTTT.

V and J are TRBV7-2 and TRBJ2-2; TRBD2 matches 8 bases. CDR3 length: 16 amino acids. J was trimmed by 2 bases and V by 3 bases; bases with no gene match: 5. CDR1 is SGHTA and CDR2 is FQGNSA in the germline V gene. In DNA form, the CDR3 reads TGTGCCAGCAGCTTTAACGGGGGGGCTAACACCGGGGAGCTGTTTTTT. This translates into CASSFNGGANTGELFF.

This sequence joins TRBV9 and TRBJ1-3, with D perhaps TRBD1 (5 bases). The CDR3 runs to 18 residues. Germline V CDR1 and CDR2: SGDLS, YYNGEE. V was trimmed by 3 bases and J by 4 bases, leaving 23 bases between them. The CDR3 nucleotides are TGTGCCAGCAGCGAGTCCAGGGCAGAGGCTCTAGTCGGAAACACCATATATTTT. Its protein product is CASSESRAEALVGNTIYF.

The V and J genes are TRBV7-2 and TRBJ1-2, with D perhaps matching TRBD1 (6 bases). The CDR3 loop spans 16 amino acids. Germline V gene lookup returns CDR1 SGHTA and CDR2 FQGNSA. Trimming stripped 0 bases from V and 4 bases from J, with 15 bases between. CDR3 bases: TGTGCCAGCAGCTTAGCGCACAGCAACAGGGTCTATGGCTACACCTTC. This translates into CASSLAHSNRVYGYTF.

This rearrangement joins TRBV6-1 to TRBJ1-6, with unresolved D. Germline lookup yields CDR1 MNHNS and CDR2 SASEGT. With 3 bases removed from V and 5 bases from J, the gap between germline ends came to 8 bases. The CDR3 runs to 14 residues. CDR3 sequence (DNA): TGTGCCAGCAGTGAGGTCTACCATAATTCACCCCTCCACTTT. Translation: CASSEVYHNSPLHF.

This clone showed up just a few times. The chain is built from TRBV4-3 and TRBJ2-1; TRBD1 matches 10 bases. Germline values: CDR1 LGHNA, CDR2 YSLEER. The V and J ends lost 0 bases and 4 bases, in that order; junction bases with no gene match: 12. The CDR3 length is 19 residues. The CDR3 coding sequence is TGCGCCAGCAGCCAAGATCTATCGGGGACAGGGGCGTTTTACAATGAGCAGTTCTTC. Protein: CASSQDLSGTGAFYNEQFF.

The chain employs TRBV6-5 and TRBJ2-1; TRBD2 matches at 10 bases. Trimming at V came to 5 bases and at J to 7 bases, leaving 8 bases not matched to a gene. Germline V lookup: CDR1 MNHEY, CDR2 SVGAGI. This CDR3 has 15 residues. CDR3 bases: TGTGCCAGCAGTCCCCTAGCGGGGGAGTTTAATGAGCAGTTCTTC. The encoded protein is CASSPLAGEFNEQFF.

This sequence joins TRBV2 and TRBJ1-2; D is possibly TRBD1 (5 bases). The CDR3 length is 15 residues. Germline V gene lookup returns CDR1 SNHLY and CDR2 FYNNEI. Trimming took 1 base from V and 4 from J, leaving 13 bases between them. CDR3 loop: CASSEVRVSGYGYTF. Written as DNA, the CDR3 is TGTGCCAGCAGTGAAGTCAGGGTTAGCGGCTATGGCTACACCTTC.

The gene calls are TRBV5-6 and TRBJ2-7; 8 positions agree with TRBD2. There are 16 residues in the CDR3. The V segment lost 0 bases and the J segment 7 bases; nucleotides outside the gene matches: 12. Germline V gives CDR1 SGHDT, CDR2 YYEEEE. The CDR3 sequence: CASSLGRGAGAWEQYF. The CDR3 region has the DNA TGTGCCAGCAGCTTGGGAAGGGGAGCGGGGGCCTGGGAGCAGTACTTC. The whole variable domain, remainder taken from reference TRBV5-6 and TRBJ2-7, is DAGVTQSPTHLIKTRGQQVTLRCSPKSGHDTVSWYQQALGQGPQFIFQYYEEEERQRGNFPDRFSGHQFPNYSSELNVNALLLGDSALYLCASSLGRGAGAWEQYFGPGTRLTVT.

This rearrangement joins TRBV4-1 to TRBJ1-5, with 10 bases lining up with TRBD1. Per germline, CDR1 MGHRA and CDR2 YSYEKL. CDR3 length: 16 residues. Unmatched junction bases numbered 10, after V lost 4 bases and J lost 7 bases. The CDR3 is CASSPPGQGKRQPQHF. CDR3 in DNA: TGCGCCAGCAGCCCCCCGGGACAGGGGAAGAGGCAGCCCCAGCATTTT.

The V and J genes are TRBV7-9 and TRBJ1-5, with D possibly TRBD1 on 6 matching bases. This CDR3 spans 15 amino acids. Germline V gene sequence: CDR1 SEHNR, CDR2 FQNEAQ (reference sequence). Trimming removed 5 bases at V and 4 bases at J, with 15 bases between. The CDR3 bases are TGTGCCAGCAGCCCAGAGGGACACCTAAATCAGCCCCAGCATTTT. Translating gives CASSPEGHLNQPQHF.

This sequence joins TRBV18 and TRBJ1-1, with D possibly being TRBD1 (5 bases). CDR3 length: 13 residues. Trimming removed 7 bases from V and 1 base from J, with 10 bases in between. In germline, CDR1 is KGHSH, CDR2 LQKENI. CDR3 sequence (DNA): TGTGCCAGCTACAGGACGGGGAACACTGAAGCTTTCTTT. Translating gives CASYRTGNTEAFF.

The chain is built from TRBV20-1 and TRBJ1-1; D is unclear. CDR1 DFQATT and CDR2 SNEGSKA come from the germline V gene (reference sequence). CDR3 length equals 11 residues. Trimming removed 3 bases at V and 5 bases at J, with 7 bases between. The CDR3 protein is CSASRETEAFF. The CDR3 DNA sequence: TGCAGTGCTAGTAGGGAGACTGAAGCTTTCTTT.

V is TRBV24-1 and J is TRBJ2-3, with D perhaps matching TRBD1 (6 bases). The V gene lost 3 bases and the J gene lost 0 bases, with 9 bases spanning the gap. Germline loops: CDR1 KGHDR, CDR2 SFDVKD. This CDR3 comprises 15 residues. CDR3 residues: CATSDTGSSTDTQYF. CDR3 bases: TGTGCCACCAGTGATACAGGGTCTAGCACAGATACGCAGTATTTT.

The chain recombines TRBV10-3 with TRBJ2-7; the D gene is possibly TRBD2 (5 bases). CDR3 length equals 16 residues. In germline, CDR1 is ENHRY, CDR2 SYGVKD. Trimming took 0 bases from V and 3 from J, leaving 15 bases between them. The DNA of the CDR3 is TGTGCCATCAGTGAGTCGATGAGGGCCTCGTACTACGAGCAGTACTTC. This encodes CAISESMRASYYEQYF.

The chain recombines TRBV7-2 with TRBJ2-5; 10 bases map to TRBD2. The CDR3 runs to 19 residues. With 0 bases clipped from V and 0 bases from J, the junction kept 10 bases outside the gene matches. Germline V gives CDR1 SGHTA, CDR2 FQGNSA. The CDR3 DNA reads TGTGCCAGCAGCTTAGCGTCGGAACTAGCGGGGAGGAACCAAGAGACCCAGTACTTC. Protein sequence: CASSLASELAGRNQETQYF.

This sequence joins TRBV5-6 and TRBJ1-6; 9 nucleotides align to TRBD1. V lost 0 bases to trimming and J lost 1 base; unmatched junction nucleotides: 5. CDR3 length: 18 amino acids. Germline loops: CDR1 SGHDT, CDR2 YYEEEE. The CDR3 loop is CASSLGTGAMSYNSPLHF. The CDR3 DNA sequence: TGTGCCAGCAGCTTGGGGACAGGGGCTATGTCCTATAATTCACCCCTCCACTTT.

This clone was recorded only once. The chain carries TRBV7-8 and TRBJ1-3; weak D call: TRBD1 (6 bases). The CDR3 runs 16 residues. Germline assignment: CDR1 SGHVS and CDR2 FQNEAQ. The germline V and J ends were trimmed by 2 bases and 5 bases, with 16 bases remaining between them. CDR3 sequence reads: CASSLSQGLLRNTIYF. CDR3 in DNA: TGTGCCAGCAGCTTAAGTCAGGGGCTATTAAGAAACACCATATATTTT. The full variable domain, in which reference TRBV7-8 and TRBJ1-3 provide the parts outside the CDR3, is GAGVSQSPRYKVAKRGQDVALRCDPISGHVSLFWYQQALGQGPEFLTYFQNEAQLDKSGLPSDRFFAERPEGSVSTLKIQRTQQEDSAVYLCASSLSQGLLRNTIYFGEGSWLTVV.

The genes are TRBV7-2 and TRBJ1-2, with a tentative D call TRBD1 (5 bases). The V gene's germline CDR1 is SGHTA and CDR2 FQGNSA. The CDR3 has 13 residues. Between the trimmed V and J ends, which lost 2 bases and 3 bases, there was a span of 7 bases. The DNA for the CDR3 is TGTGCCAGCAGCTTAAACAGGCACTATGGCTACACCTTC. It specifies CASSLNRHYGYTF.

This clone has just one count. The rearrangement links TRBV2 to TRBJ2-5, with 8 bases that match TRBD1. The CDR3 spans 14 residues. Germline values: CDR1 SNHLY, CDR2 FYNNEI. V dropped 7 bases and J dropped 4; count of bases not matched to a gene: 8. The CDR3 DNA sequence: TGTGCCAGCACCCCCCTCAGGGGGCTAGAGACCCAGTACTTC. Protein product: CASTPLRGLETQYF.